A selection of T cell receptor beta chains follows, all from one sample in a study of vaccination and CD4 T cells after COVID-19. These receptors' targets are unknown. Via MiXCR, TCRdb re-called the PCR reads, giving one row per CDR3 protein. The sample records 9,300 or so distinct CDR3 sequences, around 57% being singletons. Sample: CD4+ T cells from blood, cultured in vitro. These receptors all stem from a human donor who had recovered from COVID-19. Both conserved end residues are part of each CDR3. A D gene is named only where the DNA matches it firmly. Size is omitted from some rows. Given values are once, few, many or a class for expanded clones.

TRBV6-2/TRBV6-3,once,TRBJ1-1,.,TGTGCCAGCAGTGCTACGCGGGGGCGCGAAGCTTTCTTT,CASSATRGREAFF
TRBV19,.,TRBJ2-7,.,TGTGCCAGTAGCCCCGGCGGGACAACAGCCTACGAGCAGTACTTC,CASSPGGTTAYEQYF
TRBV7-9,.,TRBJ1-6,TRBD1,TGTGCCAGCAGCCTAGTGACAGGGCTGTCAGTCGCCCTCCACTTT,CASSLVTGLSVALHF
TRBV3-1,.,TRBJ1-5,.,TGTGCCAGCAGCCCGCGGGACGGCCGGGATCAGCCCCAGCATTTT,CASSPRDGRDQPQHF
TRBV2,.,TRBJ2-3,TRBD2,TGTGCCAACAAGCGGGGACGGGAAGATACGCAGTATTTT,CANKRGREDTQYF
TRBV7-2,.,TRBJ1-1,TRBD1,TGTGCCAGCAGCCCCCGGGACAGGGGAATGAACACTGAAGCTTTCTTT,CASSPRDRGMNTEAFF
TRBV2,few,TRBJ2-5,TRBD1,TGTGCCAGTTCCGGGACAGTGCAAGAGACCCAGTACTTC,CASSGTVQETQYF
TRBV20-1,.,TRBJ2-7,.,TGCAGTGCTCCCCGGGACGGAGGCTACGAGCAGTACTTC,CSAPRDGGYEQYF
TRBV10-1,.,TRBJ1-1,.,TGCGCCAGCAGTGATTGGCCCTCGGGAGCTTTCTTT,CASSDWPSGAFF
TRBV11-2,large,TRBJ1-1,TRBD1,TGTGCCAGCAGGCCGGGACAGGGGGACATGAACACTGAAGCTTTCTTT,CASRPGQGDMNTEAFF
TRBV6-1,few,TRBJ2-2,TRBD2,TGTGCCAGCAGTGAGACGGGAGGTACCGGGGAGCTGTTTTTT,CASSETGGTGELFF
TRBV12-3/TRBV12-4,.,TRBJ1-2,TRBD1,TGTGCCAGCCGGAAGGGACAGGGAAACTATGGCTACACCTTC,CASRKGQGNYGYTF
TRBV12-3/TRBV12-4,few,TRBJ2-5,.,TGTGCCAGCAGCCTTGGGGGTCCCGAGACCCAGTACTTC,CASSLGGPETQYF
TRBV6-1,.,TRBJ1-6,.,TGTGCCAGCAGTGCGGGACCCCGAAACCTCCACTTT,CASSAGPRNLHF
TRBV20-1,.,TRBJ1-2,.,TGCAGTGCTTCATGGAGGGTCGTAGGGGATTATGGCTACACCTTC,CSASWRVVGDYGYTF
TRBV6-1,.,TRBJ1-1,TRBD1,TGTGCCAGCAGCACCACGACAGGGGGCTACACTGAAGCTTTCTTT,CASSTTTGGYTEAFF
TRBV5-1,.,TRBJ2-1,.,TGCGCCAGCAGGACAGGAGAGACCTACAATGAGCAGTTCTTC,CASRTGETYNEQFF
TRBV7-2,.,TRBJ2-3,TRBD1,TGTGCCAGCAGCTTAAGAGGACAGGTCGGCACAGATACGCAGTATTTT,CASSLRGQVGTDTQYF
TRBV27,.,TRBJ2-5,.,TGTGCCAGCACCCTAGGTGCCTATCTGGAGACCCAGTACTTC,CASTLGAYLETQYF
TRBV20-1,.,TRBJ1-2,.,TGCAGTGCCAGACAGGACTTAGGATATGGCTACACCTTC,CSARQDLGYGYTF
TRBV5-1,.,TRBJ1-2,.,TGCGCCAGCACCTCCCAGGGTAACTATGGCTACACCTTC,CASTSQGNYGYTF
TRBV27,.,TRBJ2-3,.,TGTGCCAGCAGTTTAATGGCTAACCCCGGATGGGAGCAGTATTTT,CASSLMANPGWEQYF
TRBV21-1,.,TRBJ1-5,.,TGTGCCAGCAGCACTGGGACAGGCCCTCAGCCCCAGCATTTT,CASSTGTGPQPQHF
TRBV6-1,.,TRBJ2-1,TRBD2,TGTGCCAGCAGTGAGGGGCGGGGGGTAAATGAGCAGTTCTTC,CASSEGRGVNEQFF
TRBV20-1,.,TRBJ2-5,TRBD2,TGCAGTGCTGAAGGCGGGACTAGCGGGGGGACCTTCGGGACCCAGTACTTC,CSAEGGTSGGTFGTQYF
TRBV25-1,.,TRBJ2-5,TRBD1,TGTGCCAGCACGCCGGGACAGGGTACAGAGACCCAGTACTTC,CASTPGQGTETQYF
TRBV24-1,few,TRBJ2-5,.,TGTGCCACCAGTGATGACGGTATCCAAGAGACCCAGTACTTC,CATSDDGIQETQYF
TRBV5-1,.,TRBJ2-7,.,TGCGCCAGCAGCTTGGATGGCCCCGAGCAGTACTTC,CASSLDGPEQYF
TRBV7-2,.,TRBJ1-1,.,TGTGCCAGCAGCTTAGGAGGCGGTGGAGACACTGAAGCTTTCTTT,CASSLGGGGDTEAFF
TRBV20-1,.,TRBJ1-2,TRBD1,TGCAGTGCTAGAGTTGGCAGGGGGCAGGGCTACACCTTC,CSARVGRGQGYTF
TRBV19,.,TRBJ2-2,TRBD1,TGTGCCAGTAGTATAAAGAGAGGACAGGGGTCAAACACCGGGGAGCTGTTTTTT,CASSIKRGQGSNTGELFF
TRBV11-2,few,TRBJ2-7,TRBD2,TGTGCCAGCAGCTTAAGGGAGGGTCACGAGCAGTACTTC,CASSLREGHEQYF
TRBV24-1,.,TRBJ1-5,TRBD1,TGTGCCACCAGTGATTCGGGACAGGGCGGTAAGCCCCAGCATTTT,CATSDSGQGGKPQHF
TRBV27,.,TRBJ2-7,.,TGTGCCAGCAGGGGGCCCAGGTTCCCCTACGAGCAGTACTTC,CASRGPRFPYEQYF
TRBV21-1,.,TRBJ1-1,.,TGTGCCAGCAGCACACGACGTCGGACGAGCTTGAACATTGAAGCTTTCTTT,CASSTRRRTSLNIEAFF
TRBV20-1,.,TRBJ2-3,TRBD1,TGCAGTGCTAGAGTTGGGACAGTAGGCACAGATACGCAGTATTTT,CSARVGTVGTDTQYF
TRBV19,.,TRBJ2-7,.,TGTGCCAGTAGTATTGTCCCAAGCTCCGAGCAGTACTTC,CASSIVPSSEQYF
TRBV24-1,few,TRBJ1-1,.,TGTGCCACCAGTGATAAGTCAGGGGAAGCTTTCTTT,CATSDKSGEAFF
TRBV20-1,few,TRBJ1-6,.,TGCAGTGCGCCCCACCTGGATTCACCCCTCCACTTT,CSAPHLDSPLHF
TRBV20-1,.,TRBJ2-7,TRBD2,TGCAGTGCTACAGGAAGAGGACTAGCGGGAATTTACGAGCAGTACTTC,CSATGRGLAGIYEQYF
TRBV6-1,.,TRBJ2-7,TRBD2,TGTGCCAGCAGCCCCAAAAGCGGGAGGGCTTACGAGCAGTACTTC,CASSPKSGRAYEQYF
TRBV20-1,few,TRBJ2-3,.,TGCAGTGCTAGAGCCACCCCGGATACGCAGTATTTT,CSARATPDTQYF
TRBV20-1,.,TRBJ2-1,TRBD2,TGCAGTGTCACGATCCTAGCGGGAGGGGACTACAATGAGCAGTTCTTC,CSVTILAGGDYNEQFF
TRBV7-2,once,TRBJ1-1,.,TGTGCCAGCAGCCCCCGCGTAGGGGGTAGTAAAGGTGAAGCTTTCTTT,CASSPRVGGSKGEAFF
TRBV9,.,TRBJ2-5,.,TGTGCCAGCAGCCCTACCCGGGGGCTACAAGAGACCCAGTACTTC,CASSPTRGLQETQYF
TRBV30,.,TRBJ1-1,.,TGTGCCAGGACGGCGCAGCGGGACACTGAAGCTTTCTTT,CARTAQRDTEAFF
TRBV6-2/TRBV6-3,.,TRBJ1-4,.,TGTGCCAGCAGTTCGAGGGACCGCGAAAAACTGTTTTTT,CASSSRDREKLFF
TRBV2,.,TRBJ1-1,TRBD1,TGTGCCAGCAGTCTGGGACAGAGGAACACTGAAGCTTTCTTT,CASSLGQRNTEAFF
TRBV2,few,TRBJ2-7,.,TGTGCCAGCAGTGAATGGTCTCTAGGCTACGAGCAGTACTTC,CASSEWSLGYEQYF
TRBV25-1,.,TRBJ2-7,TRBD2,TGTGCCAGCCGTTGGGGGGGACCCGGCGAGCAGTACTTC,CASRWGGPGEQYF
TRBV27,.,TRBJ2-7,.,TGTGCCAGCAGTTTAGATCCCGGGGCACTCTCCTACGAGCAGTACTTC,CASSLDPGALSYEQYF
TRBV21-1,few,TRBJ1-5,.,TGTGCCAGCAGCAAAGCCCACGGGAGACCATATAGCAATCAGCCCCAGCATTTT,CASSKAHGRPYSNQPQHF
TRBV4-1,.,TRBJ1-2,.,TGCGCCAGCAGCCCGCCCCTACCCCTGGATGGCTACACCTTC,CASSPPLPLDGYTF
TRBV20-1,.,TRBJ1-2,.,TGCAGTGCTAGAAACGAATATAACTATGGCTACACCTTC,CSARNEYNYGYTF
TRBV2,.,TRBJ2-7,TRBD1,TGTGCCAGCAACTCTGTGGGGACAGGTACCTACGAGCAGTACTTC,CASNSVGTGTYEQYF
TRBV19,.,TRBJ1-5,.,TGTGCCAGTAGTATCGGTATAACTCAGCCCCAGCATTTT,CASSIGITQPQHF
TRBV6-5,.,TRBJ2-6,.,TGTGCCAGCAGTTACTCGAGGGGGGCTGGGGCCAACGTCCTGACTTTC,CASSYSRGAGANVLTF